These T cell receptor beta chains were read from a single sample in a study of T cells in Graves' hyperthyroidism and ophthalmopathy. TCRdb ran MiXCR on the multiplex PCR reads and lists one entry per CDR3 protein. This table has some 270,000 distinct CDR3 sequences, roughly 13% appearing once. The sequencing input was blood. The receptors derive from a woman in her thirties or forties with Graves' hyperthyroidism. Both conserved end residues are part of each CDR3. D genes are given only for firm matches. Clone sizes are given selectively: once, few, many, or a class where the clone is expanded.

D gene: NA
J gene: TRBJ1-1
V gene: TRBV11-2
clone size: NA
CDR3 DNA: TGTGCGACACGAGGGTTCGGGGGTACTGAAGCTTTCTTT
CDR3 protein: CATRGFGGTEAFF

D gene: TRBD1
J gene: TRBJ1-1
V gene: TRBV30
clone size: many
CDR3 DNA: TGTGCCTGGAGTGTACGAGGGACAGTGAGTACTGAAGCTTTCTTT
CDR3 protein: CAWSVRGTVSTEAFF

D gene: NA
J gene: TRBJ1-1
V gene: TRBV6-1
clone size: many
CDR3 DNA: TGTGCCAGCAAAAGAGGAACTGAAGCTTTCTTT
CDR3 protein: CASKRGTEAFF

D gene: NA
J gene: TRBJ2-5
V gene: TRBV19
clone size: many
CDR3 DNA: TGTGCCAGTAGTGTCCGCGGAAACCAAGAGACCCAGTACTTC
CDR3 protein: CASSVRGNQETQYF

D gene: TRBD2
J gene: TRBJ2-1
V gene: TRBV3-1
clone size: NA
CDR3 DNA: TGTGCCAGCAGCAAGATTCGGGACAGGGGACTAGCGGGAGGATACAATGAGCAGTTCTTC
CDR3 protein: CASSKIRDRGLAGGYNEQFF

D gene: NA
J gene: TRBJ2-3
V gene: TRBV11-2
clone size: many
CDR3 DNA: TGTGCCAGCAGCAGACAATCCCACACAGATACGCAGTATTTT
CDR3 protein: CASSRQSHTDTQYF

D gene: NA
J gene: TRBJ2-1
V gene: TRBV11-2
clone size: many
CDR3 DNA: TGTGCCAGCAGCTCCCGATACCGAGGGGGATACAATGAGCAGTTCTTC
CDR3 protein: CASSSRYRGGYNEQFF

D gene: NA
J gene: TRBJ1-3
V gene: TRBV30
clone size: once
CDR3 DNA: TGTGCCCGGAGTGGGTCGGGGGCGCGGGGAAACACCATATATTTT
CDR3 protein: CARSGSGARGNTIYF

D gene: NA
J gene: TRBJ2-3
V gene: TRBV10-3
clone size: few
CDR3 DNA: TGTGCCACCTCTTTTGGGAGGTCTAGCACAGATACGCAGTATTTT
CDR3 protein: CATSFGRSSTDTQYF

D gene: TRBD1
J gene: TRBJ1-2
V gene: TRBV2
clone size: many
CDR3 DNA: TGTGCCAGCAGTGCGGGACAGGGGCTCTATGGCTACACCTTC
CDR3 protein: CASSAGQGLYGYTF

D gene: TRBD2
J gene: TRBJ2-7
V gene: TRBV7-2
clone size: few
CDR3 DNA: TGTGCCAGCACCTCTTTTAGCGGGAGCAACGAGCAGTACTTC
CDR3 protein: CASTSFSGSNEQYF

D gene: TRBD2
J gene: TRBJ2-1
V gene: TRBV20-1
clone size: many
CDR3 DNA: TGCAGTGCCGAGCGGGGAAGCTCCTACAATGAGCAGTTCTTC
CDR3 protein: CSAERGSSYNEQFF

D gene: NA
J gene: TRBJ1-4
V gene: TRBV3-1
clone size: many
CDR3 DNA: TGTGCCAGCAGCCAAGATCTAGGGACAGAAAAACTGTTTTTT
CDR3 protein: CASSQDLGTEKLFF

D gene: NA
J gene: TRBJ2-7
V gene: TRBV3-1
clone size: many
CDR3 DNA: TGTGCCAGCAGCCCGGGAACAGGCCGAACCTACGAGCAGTACTTC
CDR3 protein: CASSPGTGRTYEQYF

D gene: NA
J gene: TRBJ1-5
V gene: TRBV27
clone size: NA
CDR3 DNA: TGTGCCAGCAGTCCGGGACAAATGTATCAGCCCCAGCATTTT
CDR3 protein: CASSPGQMYQPQHF

D gene: NA
J gene: TRBJ2-3
V gene: TRBV7-2
clone size: many
CDR3 DNA: TGTGCCAGCAGCCCTCTGAGACGGGCCCGGACCGCAGATACGCAGTATTTT
CDR3 protein: CASSPLRRARTADTQYF

D gene: TRBD1
J gene: TRBJ1-2
V gene: TRBV12-3/TRBV12-4
clone size: many
CDR3 DNA: TGTGCCAGCAGTCCAGGGACAGGGGGCTTATCCCCATATGGCTACACCTTC
CDR3 protein: CASSPGTGGLSPYGYTF

D gene: TRBD1
J gene: TRBJ2-7
V gene: TRBV24-1
clone size: many
CDR3 DNA: TGTGCCACCAGTGATTTCACTACAGGGGGCTTGTACGAGCAGTACTTC
CDR3 protein: CATSDFTTGGLYEQYF

D gene: NA
J gene: TRBJ2-5
V gene: TRBV3-1
clone size: many
CDR3 DNA: TGTGCCAGCAGCCGCCAGAGTAATCAAGAGACCCAGTACTTC
CDR3 protein: CASSRQSNQETQYF

D gene: NA
J gene: TRBJ2-7
V gene: TRBV3-1
clone size: many
CDR3 DNA: TGTGCCAGCAGCCAAGGGCGGTACCCTTCCTACGAGCAGTACTTC
CDR3 protein: CASSQGRYPSYEQYF

D gene: NA
J gene: TRBJ2-1
V gene: TRBV29-1
clone size: many
CDR3 DNA: TGCAGCGCCACTACTACAGGTAAAGGGTCCTACAATGAGCAGTTCTTC
CDR3 protein: CSATTTGKGSYNEQFF

D gene: NA
J gene: TRBJ2-7
V gene: TRBV20-1
clone size: few
CDR3 DNA: TGCAGTGCTAGAAGGGCCGATACCTACGAGCAGTACTTC
CDR3 protein: CSARRADTYEQYF

D gene: TRBD2
J gene: TRBJ2-3
V gene: TRBV20-1
clone size: few
CDR3 DNA: TGCAGTGCACCGTCTAGCGGGAATAGGGCAGATACGCAGTATTTT
CDR3 protein: CSAPSSGNRADTQYF

D gene: NA
J gene: TRBJ2-3
V gene: TRBV3-1
clone size: many
CDR3 DNA: TGTGCCAGCAGCCCTTCGAGGCGGAACACGCAGTATTTT
CDR3 protein: CASSPSRRNTQYF

D gene: TRBD1
J gene: TRBJ2-6
V gene: TRBV2
clone size: many
CDR3 DNA: TGTGCCAGCATCACCCGGGACAGGGGAACTGGGGCCAACGTCCTGACTTTC
CDR3 protein: CASITRDRGTGANVLTF

D gene: TRBD1
J gene: TRBJ2-7
V gene: TRBV5-6
clone size: few
CDR3 DNA: TGTGCCAGCAGCCAACAGGGGGTGCCCTCCTACGAGCAGTACTTC
CDR3 protein: CASSQQGVPSYEQYF

D gene: TRBD2
J gene: TRBJ2-1
V gene: TRBV10-1
clone size: many
CDR3 DNA: TGCGCCAGCAGTTCCCGGCGGGAGGCTGAGCAGTTCTTC
CDR3 protein: CASSSRREAEQFF

D gene: TRBD2
J gene: TRBJ2-5
V gene: TRBV28
clone size: many
CDR3 DNA: TGTGCCAGCAGTTTAACCCTGATTAGCGGGAGTTGGGAGACCCAGTACTTC
CDR3 protein: CASSLTLISGSWETQYF

D gene: NA
J gene: TRBJ1-5
V gene: TRBV6-1
clone size: many
CDR3 DNA: TGTGCCAGCAGTGAAGTGGTCTCAGGGAGCGCTCAGCCCCAGCATTTT
CDR3 protein: CASSEVVSGSAQPQHF

D gene: TRBD1
J gene: TRBJ1-2
V gene: TRBV6-1
clone size: many
CDR3 DNA: TGTGCCAGCATGCGGACAGGGGATGGCTACACCTTC
CDR3 protein: CASMRTGDGYTF

D gene: TRBD1
J gene: TRBJ1-5
V gene: TRBV6-1
clone size: many
CDR3 DNA: TGTGCCACCGTGGGACAGGGTGGCAATCAGCCCCAGCATTTT
CDR3 protein: CATVGQGGNQPQHF

D gene: TRBD1
J gene: TRBJ2-1
V gene: TRBV11-2
clone size: many
CDR3 DNA: TGTGCCAGCAGCTTAGTAGCCGGACAGGCCTCCTACAATGAGCAGTTCTTC
CDR3 protein: CASSLVAGQASYNEQFF